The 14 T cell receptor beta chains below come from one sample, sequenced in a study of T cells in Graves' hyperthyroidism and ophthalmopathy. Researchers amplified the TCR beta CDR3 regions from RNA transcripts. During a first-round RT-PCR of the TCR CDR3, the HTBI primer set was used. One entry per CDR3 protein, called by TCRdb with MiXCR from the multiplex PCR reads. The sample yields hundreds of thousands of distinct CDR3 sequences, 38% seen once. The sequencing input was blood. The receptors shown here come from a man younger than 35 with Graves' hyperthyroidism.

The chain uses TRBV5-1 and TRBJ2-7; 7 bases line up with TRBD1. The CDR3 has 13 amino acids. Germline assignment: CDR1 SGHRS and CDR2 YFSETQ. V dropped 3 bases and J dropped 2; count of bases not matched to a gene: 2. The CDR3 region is CASSWGTAYEQYF. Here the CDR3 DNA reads TGCGCCAGCAGCTGGGGGACAGCCTACGAGCAGTACTTC.

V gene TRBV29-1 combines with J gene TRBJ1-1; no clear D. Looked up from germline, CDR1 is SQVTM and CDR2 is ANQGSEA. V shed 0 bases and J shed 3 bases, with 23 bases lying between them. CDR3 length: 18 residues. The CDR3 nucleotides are TGCAGCGTTGAAGATGCCCCGGGGTTCGTCGTTGGTCACACTGAAGCTTTCTTT. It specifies CSVEDAPGFVVGHTEAFF.

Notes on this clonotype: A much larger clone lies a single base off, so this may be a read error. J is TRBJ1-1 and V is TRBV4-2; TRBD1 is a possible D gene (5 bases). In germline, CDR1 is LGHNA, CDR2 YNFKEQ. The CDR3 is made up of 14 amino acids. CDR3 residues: CASSHGGVFTEASF. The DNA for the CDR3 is TGTGCCAGCAGCCACGGGGGAGTCTTCACTGAAGCTTCCTTT.

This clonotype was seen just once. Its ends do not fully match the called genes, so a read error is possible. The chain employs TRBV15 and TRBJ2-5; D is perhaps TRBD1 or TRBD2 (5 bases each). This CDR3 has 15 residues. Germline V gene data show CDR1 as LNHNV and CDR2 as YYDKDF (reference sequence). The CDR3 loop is CATSRDKGASTRDFF. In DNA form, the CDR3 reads TGTGCCACCAGCAGAGATAAAGGGGCTAGCACCAGGGATTTCTTC.

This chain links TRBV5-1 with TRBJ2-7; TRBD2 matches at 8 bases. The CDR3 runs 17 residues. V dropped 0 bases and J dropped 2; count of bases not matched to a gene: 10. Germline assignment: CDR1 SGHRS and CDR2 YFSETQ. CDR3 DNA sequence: TGCGCCAGCAGCTTGGCCCTAAGGACTAGCTTGCCCTACGAGCAGTACTTC. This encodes CASSLALRTSLPYEQYF.

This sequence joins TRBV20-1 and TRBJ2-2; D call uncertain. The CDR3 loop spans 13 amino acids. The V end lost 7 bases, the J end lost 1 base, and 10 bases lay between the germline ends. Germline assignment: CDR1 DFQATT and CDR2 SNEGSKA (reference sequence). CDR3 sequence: CSVPKGNTGELFF. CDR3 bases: TGCAGTGTACCAAAAGGGAACACCGGGGAGCTGTTTTTT.

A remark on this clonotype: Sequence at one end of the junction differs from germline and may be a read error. This chain's CDR3 is CTSSLAENTEAFF. The CDR3 bases are TGTACCAGCAGCTTAGCGGAGAACACTGAAGCTTTCTTT. V and J are TRBV7-9 and TRBJ1-1; D unresolved. Germline CDR1 reads SEHNR; CDR2 reads FQNEAQ (reference sequence). This CDR3 contains 13 residues.

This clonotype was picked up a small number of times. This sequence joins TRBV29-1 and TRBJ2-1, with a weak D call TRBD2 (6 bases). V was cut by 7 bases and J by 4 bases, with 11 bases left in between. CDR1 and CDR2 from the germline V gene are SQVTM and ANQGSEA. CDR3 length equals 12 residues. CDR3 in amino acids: CSGGVSYNEQFF. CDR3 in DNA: TGCAGCGGGGGGGTGAGTTACAATGAGCAGTTCTTC.

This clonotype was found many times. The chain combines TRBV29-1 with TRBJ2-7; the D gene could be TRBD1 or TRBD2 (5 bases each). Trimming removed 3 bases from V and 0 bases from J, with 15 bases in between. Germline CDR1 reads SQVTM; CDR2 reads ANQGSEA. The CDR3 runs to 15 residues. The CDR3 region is CSVEGVTGSSYEQYF. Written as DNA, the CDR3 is TGCAGCGTTGAGGGGGTGACTGGGAGCTCCTACGAGCAGTACTTC.

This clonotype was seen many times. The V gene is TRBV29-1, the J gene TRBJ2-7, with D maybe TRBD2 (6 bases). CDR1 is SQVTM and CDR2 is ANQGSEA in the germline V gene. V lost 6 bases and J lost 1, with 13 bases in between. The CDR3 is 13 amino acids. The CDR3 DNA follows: TGCAGCGTCGAGGAGGGTGCTTCCTACGAGCAGTACTTC. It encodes CSVEEGASYEQYF.

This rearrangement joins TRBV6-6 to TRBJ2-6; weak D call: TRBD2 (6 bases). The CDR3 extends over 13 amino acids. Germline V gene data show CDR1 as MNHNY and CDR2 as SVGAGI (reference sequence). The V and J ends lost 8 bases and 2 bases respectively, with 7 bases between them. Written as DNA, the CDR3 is TGTGCCAGCCGGAGGGCTGGGGCCAACGTCCTGACTTTC. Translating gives CASRRAGANVLTF.

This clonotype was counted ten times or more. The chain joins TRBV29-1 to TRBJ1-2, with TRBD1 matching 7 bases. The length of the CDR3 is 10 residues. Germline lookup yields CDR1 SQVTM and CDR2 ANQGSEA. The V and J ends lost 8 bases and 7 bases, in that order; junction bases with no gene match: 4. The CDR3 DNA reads TGCAGCATAGGGGGCGCTGGCTACACCTTC. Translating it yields CSIGGAGYTF.

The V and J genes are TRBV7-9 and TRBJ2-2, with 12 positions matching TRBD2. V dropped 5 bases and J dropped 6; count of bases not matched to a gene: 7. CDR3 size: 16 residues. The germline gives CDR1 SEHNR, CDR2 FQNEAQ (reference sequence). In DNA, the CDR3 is TGTGCCAGCAGCGTGCTAGCGGGGGGGCCTTCCGGGGAGCTGTTTTTT. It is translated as CASSVLAGGPSGELFF.

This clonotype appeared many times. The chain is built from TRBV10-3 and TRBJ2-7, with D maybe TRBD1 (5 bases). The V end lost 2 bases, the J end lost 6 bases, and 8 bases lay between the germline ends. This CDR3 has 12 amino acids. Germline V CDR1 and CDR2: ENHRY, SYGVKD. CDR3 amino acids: CAISEAGPEQYF. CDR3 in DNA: TGTGCCATCAGTGAGGCAGGGCCCGAGCAGTACTTC.